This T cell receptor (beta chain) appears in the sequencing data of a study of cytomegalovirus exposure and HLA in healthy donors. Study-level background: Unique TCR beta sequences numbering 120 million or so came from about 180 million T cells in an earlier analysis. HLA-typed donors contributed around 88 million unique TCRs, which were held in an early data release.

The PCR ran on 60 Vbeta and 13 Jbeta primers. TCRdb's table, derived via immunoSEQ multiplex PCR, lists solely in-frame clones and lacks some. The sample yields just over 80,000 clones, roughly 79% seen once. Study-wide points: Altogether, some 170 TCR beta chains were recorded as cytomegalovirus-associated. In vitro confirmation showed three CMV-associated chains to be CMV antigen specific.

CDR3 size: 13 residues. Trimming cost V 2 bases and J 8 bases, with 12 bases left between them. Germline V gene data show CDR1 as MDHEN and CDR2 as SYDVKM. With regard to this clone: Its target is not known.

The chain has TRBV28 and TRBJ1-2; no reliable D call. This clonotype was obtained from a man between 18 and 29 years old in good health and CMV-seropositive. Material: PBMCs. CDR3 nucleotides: TGTGCCAGCAGTTTACAGGTCCCCAGGGGCTACACCTTC. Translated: CASSLQVPRGYTF.